This TCR beta chain was identified in a study of cytomegalovirus exposure and HLA in healthy donors. The table lists this clone with a count of one. Vbeta (60) and Jbeta (13) primers were used in the PCR. Original analysis: Later, 80 million or so unique TCR beta chains were counted in an analysis, and some 10 million of them were shared. The data were produced by immunoSEQ multiplex PCR, yet TCRdb's version contains in-frame clones alone and is incomplete. V, J and clone size are taken as reported in that table, and D and trimming were inferred from the DNA itself. Among around 120,000 clones listed, 60% to 85% were seen once. Germline loops: CDR1 MNHEY, CDR2 SVGAGI. V trimming: 2 bases; J trimming: 0 bases; junction bases outside the gene matches: 1. CDR3 length: 15 residues.

The chain carries TRBV6-5 and TRBJ2-1; the match to TRBD2 covers 7 bases. The receptor comes from a woman aged 40 to 49 in good health and CMV-seronegative. What was sequenced was PBMCs. The CDR3: CASSYSGNSYNEQFF. For the CDR3, the DNA is TGTGCCAGCAGTTACAGCGGGAACTCCTACAATGAGCAGTTCTTC.